The 18 T cell receptor beta chains below all came from one sample that was sequenced in a study of blood T cell repertoires in COVID-19. The protocol was immunoSEQ multiplex PCR, while the TCRdb copy is restricted to in-frame clones and leaves out a portion. Among around 50,000 clones listed, around nine tenths were seen once. Sequenced sample: peripheral blood. The receptors here all came from a man aged 50 to 59 with active COVID-19.

This chain links TRBV28 with TRBJ2-6, with 8 nucleotides matching TRBD2. The CDR3 loop spans 15 amino acids. CDR1 and CDR2 from the germline V gene are MDHEN and SYDVKM. Trimming removed 6 bases from V and 5 bases from J; junction bases left unmatched: 6. CDR3 sequence: CASSREGVRANVLTF. As DNA, the CDR3 is TGTGCCAGCAGCCGGGAGGGCGTTCGGGCCAACGTCCTGACTTTC.

The chain links TRBV7-9 to TRBJ2-7; D remains ambiguous. In germline, CDR1 is SEHNR, CDR2 FQNEAQ (reference sequence). The ends were cut back, 1 base at V and 1 base at J, with 5 bases in the middle. The CDR3 is made up of 13 amino acids. DNA for the CDR3: TGTGCCAGCAGCTTAGAACATTCCTACGAGCAGTACTTC. Its protein is CASSLEHSYEQYF.

In its sample, this clone was seen once. V is TRBV5-4 and J is TRBJ2-1; D uncertain. The germline V and J ends were trimmed by 1 base and 6 bases, with 8 bases remaining between them. This CDR3 region has 13 residues. The germline gives CDR1 SGHNT, CDR2 YYREEE (reference sequence). CDR3 region: CASSLTYGNEQFF. The CDR3 DNA sequence: TGTGCCAGCAGCTTGACTTACGGCAATGAGCAGTTCTTC.

This clone was found once. J is TRBJ1-4 and V is TRBV27; TRBD1 matches 7 bases. Trimming cost V 6 bases and J 5 bases; bases outside gene matches: 6. The CDR3 consists of 14 residues. The germline CDR1 and CDR2 sequences are MNHEY and SMNVEV (reference sequence). The CDR3 loop reads CASRPTGVNEKLFF. CDR3 bases: TGTGCCAGCAGACCTACAGGGGTAAATGAAAAACTGTTTTTT.

The chain combines TRBV6-6 with TRBJ2-1, with TRBD2 as a possible D gene (5 bases). Germline V gene sequence: CDR1 MNHNY, CDR2 SVGAGI (reference sequence). The CDR3 is 15 residues long. Trimming left V 8 bases short and J 2 bases short, with 16 bases between. CDR3 region: CASSLDSTTYNEQFF. CDR3 nucleotides: TGTGCCAGCTCCTTGGACTCCACAACCTACAATGAGCAGTTCTTC.

The rearrangement uses TRBV2 and TRBJ2-3; D possibly corresponds to TRBD2 (5 bases). Per the germline V gene, CDR1 is SNHLY and CDR2 is FYNNEI. The CDR3 has 14 amino acids. V dropped 10 bases and J dropped 4 bases, with 18 bases sitting between them. CDR3 bases: TGTGCCACCAAGGAGCGGTCAGGAGCAGATACGCAGTATTTT. Translation: CATKERSGADTQYF.

V usage is TRBV10-3 and J usage is TRBJ1-1; 9 bases fit TRBD1. The CDR3 loop spans 13 amino acids. V lost 4 bases and J lost 8; bases outside the gene matches: 5. Per the germline V gene, CDR1 is ENHRY and CDR2 is SYGVKD. The DNA of the CDR3 is TGTGCCATCAGTGCCATCACAGGGGGCGAAGCTTTCTTT. Translated: CAISAITGGEAFF.

A single count supports this clone. The J gene is TRBJ2-1, the V gene TRBV7-2; 10 bases are shared with TRBD2. The CDR3 contains 17 residues. Germline-derived CDR1 and CDR2 are SGHTA and FQGNSA. The V segment lost 1 base and the J segment 5 bases; nucleotides outside the gene matches: 8. DNA of the CDR3: TGTGCCAGCAGCTTAGAGTTAGCGGGAGGAAGGGACAATGAGCAGTTCTTC. Translation: CASSLELAGGRDNEQFF.

The chain employs TRBV6-4 and TRBJ2-2, with 11 bases aligning to TRBD1. J lost 5 bases, V lost 6 bases, and 8 bases had no gene match. Germline V gene data show CDR1 as MRHNA and CDR2 as SNTAGT. There are 16 residues in the CDR3. CDR3 nucleotide sequence: TGTGCCAGCAGCCCGGGACAGGGGGAATTGACCGGGGAGCTGTTTTTT. Translating gives CASSPGQGELTGELFF.

This clone has only one observation. The chain is built from TRBV5-6 and TRBJ1-2; D perhaps matches TRBD1 (6 bases). This CDR3 comprises 18 residues. Trimming removed 2 bases from V and 3 bases from J, with 23 bases in between. Germline V gives CDR1 SGHDT, CDR2 YYEEEE. CDR3 residues: CASSLARDTPFLDYGYTF. The CDR3 DNA reads as TGTGCCAGCAGCTTAGCTCGGGACACACCCTTCTTGGACTATGGCTACACCTTC.

This chain joins TRBV27 and TRBJ1-5, with 10 bases matching TRBD1. Germline CDR1 and CDR2: MNHEY and SMNVEV (reference sequence). The CDR3 is made up of 17 amino acids. V dropped 4 bases and J dropped 5; count of bases not matched to a gene: 11. The CDR3 is CASSSRIDRGPHQPQHF. Here the CDR3 DNA reads TGTGCCAGCAGTTCGCGTATTGACAGGGGGCCCCATCAGCCCCAGCATTTT.

The rearrangement uses TRBV7-2 and TRBJ2-7; 8 bases are shared with TRBD1. With V trimmed by 4 bases and J by 7 bases, 9 bases remained unmatched. Germline CDR1 SGHTA, CDR2 FQGNSA. CDR3 size: 14 residues. CDR3 in DNA: TGTGCCAGCAGCTCCCAGGGGGCGCTGGGTGAGCAGTACTTC. Its protein product is CASSSQGALGEQYF.

The rearrangement joins TRBV3-1 (or the pseudogene TRBV3-2) to TRBJ1-1; D perhaps matches TRBD1 (6 bases). Germline values: CDR1 LGHDT, CDR2 YNNKEL (reference sequence). The CDR3 runs to 14 residues. The V and J ends lost 4 bases and 3 bases respectively, with 12 bases between them. In DNA, the CDR3 is TGTGCCAGCAGCCCCGGAGGGGGGGACACTGAAGCTTTCTTT. Protein: CASSPGGGDTEAFF.

V and J are TRBV6-2 or TRBV6-3 and TRBJ2-7, with 8 nucleotides matching TRBD2. CDR1 MNHEY and CDR2 SVGEGT come from the germline V gene. The CDR3 runs 16 residues. V lost 2 bases to trimming and J lost 4 bases; unmatched junction nucleotides: 10. CDR3 residues: CASSYVHGRAWYEQYF. The CDR3, as DNA: TGTGCCAGCAGTTACGTTCACGGGAGGGCCTGGTACGAGCAGTACTTC.

V and J are TRBV4-1 and TRBJ2-1; D is unclear. The CDR3 runs to 17 residues. Trimming shortened V by 0 bases and J by 5 bases, and 17 bases separated the two germline ends. From germline, CDR1 is MGHRA and CDR2 YSYEKL. This CDR3 reads CASSQDPPFQHHNEQFF. The CDR3 nucleotides are TGCGCCAGCAGCCAAGATCCCCCCTTCCAACACCACAATGAGCAGTTCTTC.

This rearrangement joins TRBV7-9 to TRBJ2-3, with D hard to call. Germline V gene lookup returns CDR1 SEHNR and CDR2 FQNEAQ (reference sequence). The CDR3 contains 13 residues. The germline V and J ends were trimmed by 6 bases and 6 bases, with 13 bases remaining between them. CDR3 amino acids: CASSVDPEDTQYF. Written as DNA, the CDR3 is TGTGCCAGCAGTGTAGACCCGGAGGATACGCAGTATTTT.

As DNA, the CDR3 is TGTGCCAGCAGCTTAATTTCGGGACAGGCCTACGAGCAGTACTTC. Residues: CASSLISGQAYEQYF. This chain links TRBV7-2 with TRBJ2-7; 8 bases agree with TRBD1. Germline trimming cut 2 bases from V and 2 bases from J; bases unmatched to any gene: 5. Germline assignment: CDR1 SGHTA and CDR2 FQGNSA. This CDR3 comprises 15 residues.

The chain links TRBV7-2 to TRBJ1-6; a possible D gene is TRBD1 (5 bases). The CDR3 length is 15 residues. Germline-derived CDR1 and CDR2 are SGHTA and FQGNSA. V was cut by 0 bases and J by 8 bases, with 11 bases left in between. The CDR3 DNA reads TGTGCCAGCAGCTTAGCCGGGAGAGGGGATTCACCCCTCCACTTT. This translates into CASSLAGRGDSPLHF. Full variable domain (missing parts from reference TRBV7-2 and TRBJ1-6): GAGVSQSPSNKVTEKGKDVELRCDPISGHTALYWYRQSLGQGLEFLIYFQGNSAPDKSGLPSDRFSAERTGGSVSTLTIQRTQQEDSAVYLCASSLAGRGDSPLHFGNGTRLTVT.